The text below deals with one T cell receptor beta chain. V dropped 6 bases and J dropped 7 bases, with 16 bases sitting between them. The CDR3 spans 14 residues. From germline, CDR1 is WSHSY and CDR2 SAAADI. These data belong to a study of blood T cell repertoires in COVID-19. Produced via immunoSEQ multiplex PCR; TCRdb's table is partial and in-frame only. The data show some 220,000 clones, around 91% seen once. Participant reports of clinical history set cohort assignment. The TCR sequence derives from a woman under 30 in a cohort exposed to, infected with or recovered from COVID-19 (not recorded which). This sequence joins TRBV10-2 and TRBJ2-1, with D tentatively TRBD2 (6 bases). Sequencing used PBMCs or T cells enriched from blood (not recorded which). In DNA, the CDR3 is TGCGCCAGCAGGACTCCCGGGACTCTGAATGAGCAGTTCTTC. Translated, it gives CASRTPGTLNEQFF.